These 28 T cell receptor beta chains originate from one sample sequenced in a study of OX40 agonist ivuxolimab in advanced cancers. The receptor library was made with the immunoSEQ multiplex PCR assay. TCRdb's version of the immuneACCESS table is confined to in-frame rearrangements and falls short of the full clone set. An unresolved V gene accounts for under half of the shortfall where checked; the remainder is of unknown origin. Present in this sample are tens of thousands of clones, around nine tenths of which were seen just once. The leading ten clones occupy 0.95% to 1.4% of the sample. The material sequenced was CD4+ or CD8+ T cells sorted from blood, taken in a trial of the OX40 agonist ivuxolimab. The receptors were gathered from an adult with an advanced solid tumor such as melanoma, head and neck, liver or kidney cancer.

The rearrangement links TRBV7-9 to TRBJ1-5; D not resolved. The V gene lost 1 base and the J gene lost 9 bases, with 4 bases spanning the gap. This CDR3 region has 11 residues. Germline CDR1 reads SEHNR; CDR2 reads FQNEAQ (reference sequence). The CDR3 loop is CASSLDGPQHF. In DNA, the CDR3 is TGTGCCAGCAGCTTAGATGGGCCCCAGCATTTT.

This rearrangement joins TRBV6-5 to TRBJ2-7, with a tentative D call TRBD2 (7 bases). Deletions cut 6 bases from V and 6 bases from J, with 21 bases between. Germline CDR1 and CDR2: MNHEY and SVGAGI. The length of the CDR3 is 15 residues. Here the CDR3 reads CASSGGRNVGLEQYF. The CDR3 region has the DNA TGTGCCAGCAGCGGGGGGCGCAACGTAGGTCTCGAGCAGTACTTC.

The chain is built from TRBV6-1 and TRBJ2-1; D tentatively reads TRBD1 or TRBD2 (5 bases each). CDR3 length: 17 amino acids. Germline assignment: CDR1 MNHNS and CDR2 SASEGT. Trimming took off 1 base at V and 3 bases at J, with 16 bases between the two ends. This chain's CDR3 is CASSEVGSGTHYNEQFF. The CDR3 bases are TGTGCCAGCAGTGAAGTTGGGTCAGGGACCCACTACAATGAGCAGTTCTTC.

The rearrangement links TRBV5-1 to TRBJ2-1; D may be TRBD1 or TRBD2 (7 bases each). The CDR3 contains 16 residues. V lost 5 bases, J lost 6 bases, and 21 bases lay in between. CDR1 is SGHRS, CDR2 YFSETQ, per germline. The DNA of the CDR3 is TGCGCCAGCAGGGGAGGGGGCCTTACTTACCTCAATGAGCAGTTCTTC. It yields the protein CASRGGGLTYLNEQFF. The full variable domain, in which reference TRBV5-1 and TRBJ2-1 provide the parts outside the CDR3, is KAGVTQTPRYLIKTRGQQVTLSCSPISGHRSVSWYQQTPGQGLQFLFEYFSETQRNKGNFPGRFSGRQFSNSRSEMNVSTLELGDSALYLCASRGGGLTYLNEQFFGPGTRLTVL.

The V gene is TRBV5-6, the J gene TRBJ1-6; perhaps TRBD1 as D (5 bases). CDR3 size: 15 residues. The V end lost 4 bases, the J end lost 7 bases, and 15 bases lay between the germline ends. Germline values: CDR1 SGHDT, CDR2 YYEEEE. The CDR3 bases are TGTGCCAGCAGCGCCGACGCAGGGCGGAATTCACCCCTCCACTTT. It codes for CASSADAGRNSPLHF.

V is TRBV4-2 and J is TRBJ1-1; possibly TRBD1 for D (5 bases). There are 15 residues in the CDR3. In germline, CDR1 is LGHNA, CDR2 YNFKEQ. Between the trimmed V and J ends, which lost 0 bases and 0 bases, there was a span of 8 bases. This CDR3 reads CASSQEVGVNTEAFF. The CDR3 region has the DNA TGTGCCAGCAGCCAAGAGGTGGGGGTGAACACTGAAGCTTTCTTT.

The CDR3 region has the DNA TGTGCCAGCAGCTTGGCTACCGTGAATGAGCAGTTCTTC. Protein: CASSLATVNEQFF. J is TRBJ2-1 and V is TRBV5-8; no definite D call. The V gene's germline CDR1 is SGHTS and CDR2 YDEGEE. This CDR3 has 13 amino acids. Trimming shortened V by 0 bases and J by 7 bases, and 8 bases separated the two germline ends.

V usage is TRBV28 and J usage is TRBJ1-1; D not certain. V lost 2 bases, J lost 0 bases, and 7 bases lay in between. CDR3 length: 14 residues. Germline assignment: CDR1 MDHEN and CDR2 SYDVKM. The CDR3 loop reads CASSLAVMNTEAFF. The CDR3 bases are TGTGCCAGCAGTTTAGCAGTAATGAACACTGAAGCTTTCTTT.

The chain has TRBV28 and TRBJ1-5; 7 bases agree with TRBD1. Germline loops: CDR1 MDHEN, CDR2 SYDVKM. Trimming at V came to 6 bases and at J to 7 bases, leaving 18 bases not matched to a gene. The CDR3 has 17 amino acids. The DNA for the CDR3 is TGTGCCAGCAGGCCTCGGGAATTAAAAAAGGGGGCCCAGCCCCAGCATTTT. Translated, it gives CASRPRELKKGAQPQHF.

This clone has just one count. Sequence at one end of the junction differs from germline and may be a read error. V and J are TRBV29-1 and TRBJ2-1; possible D gene TRBD1, 6 bases. The CDR3 contains 14 residues. Germline V gene sequence: CDR1 SQVTM, CDR2 ANQGSEA. In DNA, the CDR3 is TGCAGCGTTGACCGTTTAGGACAGTACACTGAGCAGTTCTTC. This sequence encodes CSVDRLGQYTEQFF.

The chain recombines TRBV9 with TRBJ2-3; D possibly corresponds to TRBD2 (5 bases). With 4 bases removed from V and 0 bases from J, the gap between germline ends came to 24 bases. Germline assignment: CDR1 SGDLS and CDR2 YYNGEE. The CDR3 runs 19 residues. CDR3 protein: CASSPRLGGWTYSTDTQYF. CDR3 sequence (DNA): TGTGCCAGCAGCCCCCGTTTGGGCGGGTGGACTTATAGCACAGATACGCAGTATTTT.

The chain couples TRBV4-1 to TRBJ2-1; the D gene is possibly TRBD2 (5 bases). CDR1 and CDR2 (germline): MGHRA, YSYEKL. This CDR3 is built from 13 residues. V was shortened by 3 bases and J by 2 bases, with 5 bases between the two germline ends. The CDR3 coding sequence is TGCGCCAGCAGCCACGGGGCCTACAATGAGCAGTTCTTC. This translates into CASSHGAYNEQFF.

The chain has TRBV5-4 and TRBJ2-2; D unclear. Germline V gene lookup returns CDR1 SGHNT and CDR2 YYREEE (reference sequence). Trimming removed 4 bases at V and 0 bases at J, with 7 bases between. This CDR3 region has 14 residues. The CDR3 loop is CASSRPANTGELFF. CDR3 bases: TGTGCCAGCAGCCGTCCAGCGAACACCGGGGAGCTGTTTTTT.

CDR3 sequence: CASRATNEKLFF. The CDR3 coding sequence is TGTGCCAGCAGGGCCACTAATGAAAAACTGTTTTTT. The V and J genes are TRBV28 and TRBJ1-4, with D unresolved. CDR1 is MDHEN, CDR2 SYDVKM, per germline. The V gene lost 6 bases and the J gene lost 2 bases, with 4 bases spanning the gap. The length of the CDR3 is 12 residues.

V usage is TRBV5-6 and J usage is TRBJ2-3; no clear D gene. The V and J ends lost 4 bases and 6 bases respectively, with 9 bases between them. Germline CDR1 and CDR2: SGHDT and YYEEEE. This CDR3 region has 12 residues. The CDR3 is CASSRTIDTQYF. In nucleotides, the CDR3 is TGTGCCAGCAGCCGTACGATCGATACGCAGTATTTT. The full variable domain, with the rest looked up from reference TRBV5-6 and TRBJ2-3, is DAGVTQSPTHLIKTRGQQVTLRCSPKSGHDTVSWYQQALGQGPQFIFQYYEEEERQRGNFPDRFSGHQFPNYSSELNVNALLLGDSALYLCASSRTIDTQYFGPGTRLTVL.

The CDR3 loop is CASSVDGQGLGNTIYF. The CDR3 nucleotides read TGTGCCAGCAGCGTAGACGGACAGGGGCTTGGAAACACCATATATTTT. The chain recombines TRBV9 with TRBJ1-3; 9 nucleotides agree with TRBD1. This CDR3 spans 16 amino acids. Per germline, CDR1 SGDLS and CDR2 YYNGEE. Trimming took 0 bases from V and 3 from J; bases not matched to a gene: 4.

The V and J genes are TRBV30 and TRBJ1-2; D is uncertain. This CDR3 contains 14 residues. Germline V gives CDR1 GTSNPN, CDR2 SVGIG (reference sequence). V was trimmed by 2 bases and J by 8 bases, leaving 18 bases between them. The CDR3 sequence: CAWSTIFVYGGYTF. DNA of the CDR3: TGTGCCTGGAGTACCATCTTTGTCTATGGCGGCTACACCTTC.

V usage is TRBV7-9 and J usage is TRBJ2-7; D unresolved. Per the germline V gene, CDR1 is SEHNR and CDR2 is FQNEAQ (reference sequence). Trimming left V 2 bases short and J 1 base short, with 9 bases between. CDR3 length: 14 residues. The CDR3: CASSLSPESYEQYF. As DNA, the CDR3 is TGTGCCAGCAGCTTAAGCCCAGAATCCTACGAGCAGTACTTC.

This clone is a singleton in its sample. V gene TRBV6-1 combines with J gene TRBJ2-3; the match to TRBD2 covers 13 bases. Germline CDR1 MNHNS, CDR2 SASEGT. V gave up 8 bases and J gave up 4 bases; unmatched junction bases: 6. This CDR3 comprises 15 residues. The CDR3, as DNA: TGTGCCAGCTCCGGACTAGCGGGAGTGGCAGATACGCAGTATTTT. The encoded protein is CASSGLAGVADTQYF.

The J gene is TRBJ2-7, the V gene TRBV27, with D possibly TRBD1 on 6 matching bases. This CDR3 comprises 13 residues. Looked up from germline, CDR1 is MNHEY and CDR2 is SMNVEV (reference sequence). V lost 5 bases, J lost 1 base, and 9 bases lay in between. The CDR3 nucleotides read TGTGCCAGCAGTCCACAGGGATCCTACGAGCAGTACTTC. Protein sequence: CASSPQGSYEQYF.

The chain joins TRBV6-5 to TRBJ2-7, with D perhaps matching TRBD1 (6 bases). V lost 6 bases to trimming and J lost 4 bases, with 7 bases between them. The germline V gene has CDR1 MNHEY and CDR2 SVGAGI. CDR3 length: 11 amino acids. CDR3 region: CASRQGYEQYF. The CDR3 DNA reads TGTGCCAGCAGGCAGGGGTACGAGCAGTACTTC.

J is TRBJ2-7 and V is TRBV4-3; 7 bases map to TRBD1. This CDR3 region has 15 residues. Trimming removed 0 bases from V and 9 bases from J; junction bases left unmatched: 11. Looked up from germline, CDR1 is LGHNA and CDR2 is YSLEER. The CDR3 protein is CASSQERDSIRWQYF. CDR3 DNA: TGCGCCAGCAGCCAAGAACGGGACAGCATACGGTGGCAGTACTTC.

The chain has TRBV5-4 and TRBJ2-7, with TRBD1 matching over 9 bases. In germline, CDR1 is SGHNT, CDR2 YYREEE (reference sequence). This CDR3 contains 18 residues. Trimming took 0 bases from V and 5 from J; bases not matched to a gene: 15. CDR3 DNA sequence: TGTGCCAGCAGCTTGGTAATTATTGCGGGACAGGGTCACCACGAGCAGTACTTC. Amino acid sequence: CASSLVIIAGQGHHEQYF.

The chain combines TRBV29-1 with TRBJ1-1, with unresolved D. This CDR3 has 13 amino acids. Trimming removed 6 bases from V and 1 base from J, with 12 bases in between. Germline CDR1 SQVTM, CDR2 ANQGSEA. Written as DNA, the CDR3 is TGCAGCGTCCGTGTGGGGAAGAACACTGAAGCTTTCTTT. Protein product: CSVRVGKNTEAFF. The variable domain in full, completed from reference TRBV29-1 and TRBJ1-1, reads SAVISQKPSRDICQRGTSLTIQCQVDSQVTMMFWYRQQPGQSLTLIATANQGSEATYESGFVIDKFPISRPNLTFSTLTVSNMSPEDSSIYLCSVRVGKNTEAFFGQGTRLTVV.

The V and J genes are TRBV4-3 and TRBJ2-2, with 11 positions matching TRBD2. V lost 4 bases, J lost 0 bases, and 1 base stayed unmatched. Germline lookup yields CDR1 LGHNA and CDR2 YSLEER. The CDR3 has 16 amino acids. The CDR3: CASSLGLAANTGELFF. CDR3 in DNA: TGCGCCAGCAGCCTGGGACTAGCGGCGAACACCGGGGAGCTGTTTTTT.

This clone was observed once. The genes are TRBV15 and TRBJ2-7; 12 bases fit TRBD2. The germline CDR1 and CDR2 sequences are LNHNV and YYDKDF (reference sequence). Losses at the gene ends were 1 base for V and 4 bases for J; bases not matched to a gene: 2. CDR3 length: 15 residues. Written as DNA, the CDR3 is TGTGCCACCAGCAGAGCACTAGCGGGAGGATACGAGCAGTACTTC. This sequence encodes CATSRALAGGYEQYF.

The gene calls are TRBV6-5 and TRBJ1-3; D is ambiguous. Germline V lookup: CDR1 MNHEY, CDR2 SVGAGI. Trimming pared 5 bases from V and 0 bases from J, leaving 8 bases between. There are 14 residues in the CDR3. The CDR3 DNA is TGTGCCAGCAGTGCGACCGTCTCTGGAAACACCATATATTTT. Translated, it gives CASSATVSGNTIYF.

The CDR3 DNA follows: TGTGCCAGCGCTTCGGCCTCGGGACAGGGGCCGACAAGCCAGCATTTT. Encoded protein: CASASASGQGPTSQHF. This chain uses TRBV28 with TRBJ1-5; 10 nucleotides line up with TRBD1. This CDR3 is built from 16 residues. The J segment lost 12 bases and the V segment lost 8 bases, leaving 19 bases of the junction unmatched. Germline V gives CDR1 MDHEN, CDR2 SYDVKM.